This paragraph reports one TCR beta chain. Its matching antigen is unknown. An approximately 10 ml volume of fresh peripheral blood provided the PBMCs. Germline CDR1 reads MNHNS; CDR2 reads SASEGT. The CDR3 consists of 13 residues. Trimming stripped 4 bases from V and 7 bases from J, with 13 bases between. This specimen belongs to a study of T cells in Graves' hyperthyroidism and ophthalmopathy. Whole-study results and caveats: A 13 V-J signature model discriminated ophthalmopathy versus stable hyperthyroidism.

TCR beta CDR3 region amplification was performed from RNA transcripts. HTBI primers were the set used in a first-round RT-PCR of the TCR CDR3. TCRdb reprocessed the multiplex PCR reads with MiXCR, giving one entry per CDR3 protein. The sample yields fewer than 400,000 distinct CDR3 sequences, just under 25% seen once. The source of this sequence is a man over 45 with Graves' hyperthyroidism. The rearrangement links TRBV6-1 to TRBJ1-2, with D unclear. Sequenced input: blood. The CDR3 sequence: CASSVGVRGGYTF. The CDR3 DNA reads as TGTGCCAGCAGTGTTGGTGTACGTGGTGGCTACACCTTC.